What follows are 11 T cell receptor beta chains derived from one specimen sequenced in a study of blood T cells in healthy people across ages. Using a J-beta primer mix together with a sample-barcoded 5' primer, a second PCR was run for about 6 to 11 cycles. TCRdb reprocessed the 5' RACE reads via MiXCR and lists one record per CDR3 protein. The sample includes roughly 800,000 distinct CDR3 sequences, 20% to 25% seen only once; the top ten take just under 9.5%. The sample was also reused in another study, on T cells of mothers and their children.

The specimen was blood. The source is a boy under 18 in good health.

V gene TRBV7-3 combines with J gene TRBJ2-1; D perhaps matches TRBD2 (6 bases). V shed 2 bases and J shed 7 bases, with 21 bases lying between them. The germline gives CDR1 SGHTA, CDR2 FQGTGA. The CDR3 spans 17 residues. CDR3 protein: CASSLLPRGRSRNEQFF. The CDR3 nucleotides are TGTGCCAGCAGCTTACTTCCGCGGGGTCGTTCGAGGAATGAGCAGTTCTTC.

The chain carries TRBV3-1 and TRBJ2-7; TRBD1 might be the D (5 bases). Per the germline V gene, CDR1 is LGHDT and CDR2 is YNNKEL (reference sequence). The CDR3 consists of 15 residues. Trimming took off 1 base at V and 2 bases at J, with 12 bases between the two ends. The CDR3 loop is CASSQAGQGPYEQYF. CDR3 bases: TGTGCCAGCAGCCAAGCAGGTCAGGGCCCCTACGAGCAGTACTTC.

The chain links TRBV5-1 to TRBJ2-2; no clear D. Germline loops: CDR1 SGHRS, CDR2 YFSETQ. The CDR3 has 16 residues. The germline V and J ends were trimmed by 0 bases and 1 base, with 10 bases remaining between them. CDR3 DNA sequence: TGCGCCAGCAGCTTGGCTAGAGCGATGAACACCGGGGAGCTGTTTTTT. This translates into CASSLARAMNTGELFF.

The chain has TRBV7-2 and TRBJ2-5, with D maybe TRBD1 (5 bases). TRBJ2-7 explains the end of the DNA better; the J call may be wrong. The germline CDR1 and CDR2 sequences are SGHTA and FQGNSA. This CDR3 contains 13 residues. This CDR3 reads CASSLVQGSEQYF. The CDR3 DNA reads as TGTGCCAGCAGCTTAGTGCAGGGCTCCGAGCAGTACTTC.

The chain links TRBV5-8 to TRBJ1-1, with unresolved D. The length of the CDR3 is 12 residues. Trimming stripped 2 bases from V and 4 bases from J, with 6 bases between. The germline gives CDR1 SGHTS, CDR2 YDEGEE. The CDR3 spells CASSFISTEAFF. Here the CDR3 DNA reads TGTGCCAGCAGCTTCATTTCCACTGAAGCTTTCTTT.

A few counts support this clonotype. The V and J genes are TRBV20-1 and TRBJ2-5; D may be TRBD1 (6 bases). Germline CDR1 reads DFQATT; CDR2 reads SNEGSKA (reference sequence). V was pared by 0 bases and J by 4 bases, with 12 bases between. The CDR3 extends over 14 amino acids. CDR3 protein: CSARDGGEGETQYF. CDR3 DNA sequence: TGCAGTGCTAGAGATGGGGGCGAGGGAGAGACCCAGTACTTC.

The CDR3 loop reads CASLPLQGPSYEQYF. CDR3 sequence (DNA): TGTGCCAGCCTTCCCTTACAGGGCCCTTCCTACGAGCAGTACTTC. The chain links TRBV28 to TRBJ2-7; tentative D call: TRBD1 (6 bases). V was cut by 8 bases and J by 1 base, with 18 bases left in between. The CDR3 spans 15 residues. Germline CDR1 reads MDHEN; CDR2 reads SYDVKM.

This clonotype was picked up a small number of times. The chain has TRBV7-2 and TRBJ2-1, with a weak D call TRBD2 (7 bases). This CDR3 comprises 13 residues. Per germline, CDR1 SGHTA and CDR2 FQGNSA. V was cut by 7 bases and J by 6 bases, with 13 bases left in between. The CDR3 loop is CASIARGGNEQFF. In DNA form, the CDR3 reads TGTGCCAGCATCGCAAGGGGGGGCAATGAGCAGTTCTTC.

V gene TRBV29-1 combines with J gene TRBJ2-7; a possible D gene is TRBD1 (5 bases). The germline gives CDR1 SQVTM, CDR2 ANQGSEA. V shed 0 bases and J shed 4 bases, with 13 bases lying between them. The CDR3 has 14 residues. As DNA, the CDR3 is TGCAGCGTTGAAGATTGGGGCAGTCCTTACGAGCAGTACTTC. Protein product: CSVEDWGSPYEQYF.

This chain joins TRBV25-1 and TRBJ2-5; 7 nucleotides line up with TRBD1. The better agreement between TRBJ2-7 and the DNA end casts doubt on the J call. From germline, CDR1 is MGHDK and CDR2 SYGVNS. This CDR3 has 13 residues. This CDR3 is CASRTGTESEQYF. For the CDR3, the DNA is TGTGCCAGCAGGACCGGGACAGAATCCGAGCAGTACTTC.

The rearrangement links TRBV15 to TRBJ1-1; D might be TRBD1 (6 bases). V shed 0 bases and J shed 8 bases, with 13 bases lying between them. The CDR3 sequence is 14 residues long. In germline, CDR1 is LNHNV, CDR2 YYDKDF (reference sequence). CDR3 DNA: TGTGCCACCAGCAGAGATCGGCAGGGGATGGAAGCTTTCTTT. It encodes CATSRDRQGMEAFF.